This T cell receptor beta chain was captured by sequencing in a study of a mutant IDH1 vaccine in newly diagnosed glioma. Study at large: Beginning 4-6 weeks after radiotherapy alone, or with temozolomide cycles, vaccination took place.

As concerns this clone: Its antigen is unknown.

Looked up from germline, CDR1 is MGHRA and CDR2 is YSYEKL. This CDR3 has 17 residues. V dropped 3 bases and J dropped 4 bases, with 19 bases sitting between them. Documented time point: week 5, during vaccination. Topical imiquimod accompanied each vaccine dose, which consisted of 300 ug of mutant IDH1 20-mer peptide. Profiled with immunoSEQ multiplex PCR; TCRdb holds only in-frame clones, not every one. This sample has about 75,000 clones, with more than 85% found just once. This specimen was PBMCs, taken from a glioma patient whose treatment included an IDH1 peptide vaccine. The clonotype was recovered from a woman between 50 and 59 years old with glioma. This chain links TRBV4-1 with TRBJ1-5; D uncertain. The CDR3 DNA is TGCGCCAGCAGCCACACCGCGGAGAGGGCCCTAAATCAGCCCCAGCATTTT. Protein sequence: CASSHTAERALNQPQHF.